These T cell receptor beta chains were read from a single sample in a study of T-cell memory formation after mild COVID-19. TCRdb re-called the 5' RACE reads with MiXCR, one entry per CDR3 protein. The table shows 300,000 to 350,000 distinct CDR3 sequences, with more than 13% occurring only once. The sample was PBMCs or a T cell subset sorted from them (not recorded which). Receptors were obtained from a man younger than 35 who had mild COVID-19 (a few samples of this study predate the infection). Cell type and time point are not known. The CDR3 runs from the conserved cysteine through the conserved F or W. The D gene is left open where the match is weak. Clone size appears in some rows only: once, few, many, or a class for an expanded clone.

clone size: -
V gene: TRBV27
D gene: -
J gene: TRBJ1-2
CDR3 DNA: TGTGCCAGCAGTGGCGCCCTTAACTATGGCTACACCTTC
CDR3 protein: CASSGALNYGYTF

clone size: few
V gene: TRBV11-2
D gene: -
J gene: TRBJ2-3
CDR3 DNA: TGTGCCAGCAGAAGAGACAGGTCAGATACGCAGTATTTT
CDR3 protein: CASRRDRSDTQYF

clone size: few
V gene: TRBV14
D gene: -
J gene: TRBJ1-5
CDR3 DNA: TGTGCCAGCAGCCAAGGATGGGGACAGCCCCAGCATTTT
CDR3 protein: CASSQGWGQPQHF

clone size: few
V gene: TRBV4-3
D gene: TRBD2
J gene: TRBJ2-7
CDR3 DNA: TGCGCCAGCAGCCAATCCCGGGAGGGCACCTACGAGCAGTACTTC
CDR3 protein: CASSQSREGTYEQYF

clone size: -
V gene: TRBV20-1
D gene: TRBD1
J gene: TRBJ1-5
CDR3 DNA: TGCAGTGCAAACCGGGACAGGGTAGGAGTAGATCAGCCCCAGCATTTT
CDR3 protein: CSANRDRVGVDQPQHF

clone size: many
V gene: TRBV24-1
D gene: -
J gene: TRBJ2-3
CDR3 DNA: TGTGCCACCAGTGATTTCTTAGGTATGGCGCAGTATTTT
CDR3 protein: CATSDFLGMAQYF

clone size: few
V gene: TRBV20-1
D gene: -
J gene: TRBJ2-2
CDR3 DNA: TGCAGTGCCGGGGAGGGGGCCTTTAACACCGGGGAGCTGTTTTTT
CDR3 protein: CSAGEGAFNTGELFF

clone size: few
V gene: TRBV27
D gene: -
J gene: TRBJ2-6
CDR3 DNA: TGTGCCAGCAGTTTAGTCAGCGCCGGGGCCAACGTCCTGACTTTC
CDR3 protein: CASSLVSAGANVLTF

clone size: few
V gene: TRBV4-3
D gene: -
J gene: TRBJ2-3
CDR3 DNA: TGCGCCAGCAGCCAAGCAAGGGGGGCCACAGATACGCAGTATTTT
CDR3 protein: CASSQARGATDTQYF

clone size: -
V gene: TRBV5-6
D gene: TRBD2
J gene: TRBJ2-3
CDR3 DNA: TGTGCCAGCAGCACCGGACTAGCGGGACAATACACAGATACGCAGTATTTT
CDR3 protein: CASSTGLAGQYTDTQYF

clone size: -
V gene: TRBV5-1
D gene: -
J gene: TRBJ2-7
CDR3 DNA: TGCGCCAGCAGCGTGCGTACGGGCTACGAGCAGTACTTC
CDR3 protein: CASSVRTGYEQYF

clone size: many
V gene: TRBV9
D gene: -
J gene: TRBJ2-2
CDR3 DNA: TGTGCCAGCAGCGTAGGGATCGGGGGCGACACCGGGGAGCTGTTTTTT
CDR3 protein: CASSVGIGGDTGELFF

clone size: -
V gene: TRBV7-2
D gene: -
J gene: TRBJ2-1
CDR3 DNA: TGTGCCAGCAGCTTCCTCGGGGGGCCAGCAGACTCGTCTCGGTTCTTC
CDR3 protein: CASSFLGGPADSSRFF

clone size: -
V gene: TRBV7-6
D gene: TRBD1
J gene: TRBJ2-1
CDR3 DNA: TGTGCCAGCAGCTTACTGGGACAGTCCAATGAGCAGTTCTTC
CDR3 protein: CASSLLGQSNEQFF

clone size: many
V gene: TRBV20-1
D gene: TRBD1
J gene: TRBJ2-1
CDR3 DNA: TGCAGTGCTAGGGACCGGACAGGTCCCTACAATGAGCAGTTCTTC
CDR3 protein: CSARDRTGPYNEQFF

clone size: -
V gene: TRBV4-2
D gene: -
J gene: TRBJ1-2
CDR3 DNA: TGTGCCAGCAGCCCATTCGGGGTGGAAGCTGGCTACACCTTC
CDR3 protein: CASSPFGVEAGYTF

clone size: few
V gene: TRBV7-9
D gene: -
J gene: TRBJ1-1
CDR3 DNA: TGTGCCAGCAGCCCAAGGACGACTGAAGCTTTCTTT
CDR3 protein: CASSPRTTEAFF

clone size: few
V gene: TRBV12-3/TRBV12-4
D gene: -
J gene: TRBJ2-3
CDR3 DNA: TGTGCCAGCAGTTTATCCACATCTAGCACAGATACGCAGTATTTT
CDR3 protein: CASSLSTSSTDTQYF

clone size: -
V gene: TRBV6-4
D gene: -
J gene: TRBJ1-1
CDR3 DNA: TGTGCCAGCAGTGTATTCCCGGGGAGGACTGAAGCTTTCTTT
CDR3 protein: CASSVFPGRTEAFF

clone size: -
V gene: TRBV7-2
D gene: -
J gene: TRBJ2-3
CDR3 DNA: TGTGCCAGCAGCTCACAGCTGGTCCTTCCACAGACAGATACGCAGTATTTT
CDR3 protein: CASSSQLVLPQTDTQYF

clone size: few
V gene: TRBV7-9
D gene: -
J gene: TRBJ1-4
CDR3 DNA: TGTGCCAGCAGCTTCCGCGGGGAGGGCGGAAAACTGTTTTTT
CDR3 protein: CASSFRGEGGKLFF

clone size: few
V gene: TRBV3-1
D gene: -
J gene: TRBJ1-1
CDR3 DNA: TGTGCCAGCAGCCTTCAGGACGCGGGTGAAGCTTTCTTT
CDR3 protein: CASSLQDAGEAFF

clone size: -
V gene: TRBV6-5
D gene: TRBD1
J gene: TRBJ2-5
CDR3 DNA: TGTGCCAGCAGTTACTCCGGCAGGGGGTACCAAGAGACCCAGTACTTC
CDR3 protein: CASSYSGRGYQETQYF

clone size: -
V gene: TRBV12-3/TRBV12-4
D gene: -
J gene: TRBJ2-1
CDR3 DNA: TGTGCCAGCAGAAGACTAGGATCCTCCTACAATGAGCAGTTCTTC
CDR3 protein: CASRRLGSSYNEQFF

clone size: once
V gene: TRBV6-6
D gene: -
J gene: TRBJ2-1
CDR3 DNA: TGTGCCAGCAGTTACCCCCAGGGCCTGGTTAAGTTCTTC
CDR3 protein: CASSYPQGLVKFF

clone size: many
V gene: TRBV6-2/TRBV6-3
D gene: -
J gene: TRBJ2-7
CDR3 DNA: TGTGCCAGCAGTTACTCGCGGCTAGCGAAGTACTTC
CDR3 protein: CASSYSRLAKYF

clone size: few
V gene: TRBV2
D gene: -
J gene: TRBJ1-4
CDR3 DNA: TGTGCCAGCAGTGAATATGCAGTTAATGAAAAACTGTTTTTT
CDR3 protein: CASSEYAVNEKLFF

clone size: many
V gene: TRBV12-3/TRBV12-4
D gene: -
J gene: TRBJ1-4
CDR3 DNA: TGTGCCAGCAGTTTAGCCAGTAATGAAAAACTGTTTTTT
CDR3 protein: CASSLASNEKLFF

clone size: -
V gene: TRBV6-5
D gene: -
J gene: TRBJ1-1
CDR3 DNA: TGTGCCAGCAGTTGGGGGCAGGTCACTGAAGCTTTCTTT
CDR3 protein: CASSWGQVTEAFF

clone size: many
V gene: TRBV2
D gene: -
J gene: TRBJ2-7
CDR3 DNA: TGTGCCAGCAGTGAGCCCTTCGAGGACGAGCAGTACTTC
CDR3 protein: CASSEPFEDEQYF

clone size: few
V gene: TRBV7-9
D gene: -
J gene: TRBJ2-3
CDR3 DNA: TGTGCCAGCAGCTTATTGGGTGGCATTCCCGGAGATACGCAGTATTTT
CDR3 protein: CASSLLGGIPGDTQYF

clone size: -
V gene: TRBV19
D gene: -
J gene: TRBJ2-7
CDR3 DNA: TGTGCCAGTAGTATCGGGAGAGAAGAGCAGTACTTC
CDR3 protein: CASSIGREEQYF

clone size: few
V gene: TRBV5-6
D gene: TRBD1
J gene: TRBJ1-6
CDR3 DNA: TGTGCCAGCAGCGGAAGACAGGGATATAATTCACCCCTCCACTTT
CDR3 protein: CASSGRQGYNSPLHF

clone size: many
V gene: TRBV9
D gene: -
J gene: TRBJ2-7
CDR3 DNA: TGTGCCAGCAGCGTAGGGGTTGGGGGCGAGCAGTACTTC
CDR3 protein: CASSVGVGGEQYF

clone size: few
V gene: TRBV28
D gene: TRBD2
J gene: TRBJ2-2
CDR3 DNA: TGTGCCAGCAGGGGACTAGCGGGGAGTTCCGGGGAGCTGTTTTTT
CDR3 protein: CASRGLAGSSGELFF

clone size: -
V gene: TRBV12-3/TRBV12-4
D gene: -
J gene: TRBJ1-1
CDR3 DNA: TGTGCCAGCAGTTTATGGGACTCTGAAGCTTTCTTT
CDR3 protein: CASSLWDSEAFF